Sequencing of this T cell receptor (beta chain) was carried out in a study of T-cell reconstitution after alpha-beta-depleted transplantation in children. Notes on the study in general: Fresh T-cell production supplied most of the T-cell counts and diversity seen one year after transplant. It was surviving recipient T cells and thymic progenitors that gave some patients high TCRbeta diversity at day 60. The origin of alpha-beta T cells about two months after transplant was reportedly several hundred expanded graft clones.

Preparation of the TCRbeta library involved a method that used unique molecular identifiers. One entry per CDR3 protein, called by TCRdb with MiXCR from the PCR reads. Of roughly 790,000 distinct CDR3 sequences in the sample, about 15% were seen once. In its sample, this clonotype was seen many times. Antigen unknown. Trimming took 0 bases from V and 4 from J; bases not matched to a gene: 6. The V gene's germline CDR1 is SGHRS and CDR2 YFSETQ. The CDR3 has 16 residues. The receptor's source is a male patient younger than 18 who had a stem cell transplant for acute lymphoblastic leukemia, so the T cells may come from the graft donor. V usage is TRBV5-1 and J usage is TRBJ2-1, with 8 bases identical to TRBD2. The sample was PBMCs, mostly from graft donor cells, taken 360 days after TCRalphabeta/CD19-depleted stem cell transplant. The CDR3 loop is CASSLARAGEYNEQFF. The DNA for the CDR3 is TGCGCCAGCAGCTTGGCCCGAGCGGGAGAGTACAATGAGCAGTTCTTC.